Each of the 12 T cell receptor beta chains below was sequenced from the same sample in a study of T cells in Graves' hyperthyroidism and ophthalmopathy. TCR beta CDR3 region amplification was performed from RNA transcripts. First-round RT-PCR of the TCR CDR3 relied on the HTBI primer set. TCRdb recomputed calls from the multiplex PCR reads with MiXCR, one row per CDR3 protein. The table lists hundreds of thousands of distinct CDR3 sequences, roughly 14% of them singletons. The specimen sequenced was blood. These receptors all stem from a woman aged 40 to 50 with Graves' ophthalmopathy.

This clonotype has ten or more counts. The chain links TRBV6-5 to TRBJ2-7; 10 nucleotides line up with TRBD2. The CDR3 is 16 amino acids. The junction had 6 bases not matched to a gene; V was cut back by 0 bases and J by 4 bases. Germline CDR1 reads MNHEY; CDR2 reads SVGAGI. CDR3 sequence: CASSYSSPGLAYEQYF. The CDR3, as DNA: TGTGCCAGCAGTTACTCGAGTCCGGGACTAGCGTACGAGCAGTACTTC.

The chain links TRBV27 to TRBJ1-1; maybe TRBD1 (6 bases). There are 15 residues in the CDR3. Germline CDR1 and CDR2: MNHEY and SMNVEV (reference sequence). V was clipped by 5 bases and J by 0 bases, with 13 bases between them. The CDR3 region is CASSITGTLNTEAFF. CDR3 DNA: TGTGCCAGCAGTATAACCGGGACACTGAACACTGAAGCTTTCTTT.

Many counts were recorded for this clonotype. The V and J genes are TRBV29-1 and TRBJ2-5; tentatively, D is TRBD1 (6 bases). V was pared by 5 bases and J by 1 base, with 8 bases between. Germline V gives CDR1 SQVTM, CDR2 ANQGSEA. This CDR3 is built from 12 residues. The CDR3 loop is CSVRTVQETQYF. The CDR3 nucleotides are TGCAGCGTTCGGACAGTCCAAGAGACCCAGTACTTC. The complete variable domain, with remaining parts taken from reference TRBV29-1 and TRBJ2-5, reads SAVISQKPSRDICQRGTSLTIQCQVDSQVTMMFWYRQQPGQSLTLIATANQGSEATYESGFVIDKFPISRPNLTFSTLTVSNMSPEDSSIYLCSVRTVQETQYFGPGTRLLVL.

This clonotype was detected a few times. V usage is TRBV6-2 or TRBV6-3 and J usage is TRBJ1-3; D is ambiguous. V lost 0 bases and J 5 bases, leaving 14 bases between the germline ends. The CDR3 runs 16 residues. Germline assignment: CDR1 MNHEY and CDR2 SVGEGT. CDR3 bases: TGTGCCAGCAGTTACTCGAACGGCTCAGGAAGAAACACCATATATTTT. Amino acids: CASSYSNGSGRNTIYF.

This clonotype was picked up many times. The J gene is TRBJ2-3, the V gene TRBV6-4; the match to TRBD2 covers 7 bases. The V gene end was trimmed by 7 bases and the J gene end by 0 bases; junction bases not matched to a gene: 10. Per the germline V gene, CDR1 is MRHNA and CDR2 is SNTAGT. The CDR3 has 16 residues. DNA for the CDR3: TGTGCCAGCATTCGGGCTAGCGGCTATAGCACAGATACGCAGTATTTT. Translation: CASIRASGYSTDTQYF.

This clonotype was observed at least ten times. CDR3 bases: TGTGCCTGGAGTGCTGCATCCAGGGGGGCCCAGTACTTC. It specifies CAWSAASRGAQYF. V gene TRBV30 combines with J gene TRBJ2-5, with D possibly being TRBD1 (7 bases). V lost 1 base and J 9 bases, leaving 15 bases between the germline ends. CDR1 is GTSNPN and CDR2 is SVGIG in the germline V gene (reference sequence). This CDR3 region has 13 residues.

This clonotype came up a few times. The CDR3 DNA follows: TGTGCCAGCAGCCTCGGGGCGGCAGGGATCTATGGCTACACCTTC. Amino acids: CASSLGAAGIYGYTF. This chain uses TRBV7-9 with TRBJ1-2; possibly TRBD1 for D (5 bases). Germline CDR1 reads SEHNR; CDR2 reads FQNEAQ (reference sequence). The V end was cut by 5 bases, the J end by 4 bases, with 17 bases between. This CDR3 is 15 amino acids long.

This clonotype was counted ten times or more. The rearrangement joins TRBV5-1 to TRBJ1-2, with 8 positions matching TRBD1. The V gene end was trimmed by 4 bases and the J gene end by 3 bases; junction bases not matched to a gene: 2. CDR1 is SGHRS and CDR2 is YFSETQ in the germline V gene. There are 13 residues in the CDR3. CDR3 DNA: TGCGCCAGCAGCCAGGGACAGGACTATGGCTACACCTTC. Encoded protein: CASSQGQDYGYTF.

This clonotype was seen ten or more times. The rearrangement uses TRBV19 and TRBJ1-2, with a tentative D call TRBD1 (5 bases). CDR3 length equals 15 residues. The V end lost 1 base, the J end lost 4 bases, and 13 bases lay between the germline ends. Germline CDR1 reads LNHDA; CDR2 reads SQIVND (reference sequence). Written as DNA, the CDR3 is TGTGCCAGTAGTATAGGGGGCCGGGCCTCCTATGGCTACACCTTC. Translating it yields CASSIGGRASYGYTF.

This clonotype occurred many times. The chain uses TRBV7-3 and TRBJ1-5; D unresolved. The CDR3 runs 12 residues. Trimming took off 5 bases at V and 6 bases at J, with 8 bases between the two ends. Per germline, CDR1 SGHTA and CDR2 FQGTGA. The CDR3 is CASSETVQPQHF. The CDR3 nucleotides read TGTGCCAGCAGCGAGACGGTTCAGCCCCAGCATTTT.

This clonotype was recorded at least ten times. This chain joins TRBV6-5 and TRBJ2-7; tentative D call: TRBD1 (5 bases). Trimming pared 7 bases from V and 5 bases from J, leaving 24 bases between. The germline V gene encodes CDR1 MNHEY and CDR2 SVGAGI. CDR3 length equals 16 residues. CDR3 protein: CASTPLPDSLGDEQYF. In nucleotides, the CDR3 is TGTGCCAGCACACCCCTACCCGACAGCCTAGGAGACGAGCAGTACTTC.

Many counts were recorded for this clonotype. The chain is built from TRBV12-3 or TRBV12-4 and TRBJ2-7, with a possible D match to TRBD2 (5 bases). This CDR3 has 13 residues. V was trimmed by 8 bases and J by 0 bases, leaving 11 bases between them. Here the CDR3 DNA reads TGTGCCAGCGGCGATGCGGGCTCCTACGAGCAGTACTTC. Translating it yields CASGDAGSYEQYF.